This T cell receptor beta chain is from a study of breast tumors, draining lymph nodes, adjacent tissues. TCRdb ran MiXCR on the multiplex PCR reads and lists one entry per CDR3 protein. The data show approximately 130,000 distinct CDR3 sequences, 21% seen once. Concerning this clonotype itself: Its antigen is not identified.

This CDR3 is built from 9 residues. V was pared by 9 bases and J by 3 bases, with 2 bases between. Germline V lookup: CDR1 MNHGY, CDR2 SVAAGI. General study findings and limits: Tumor TCR diversity was below lymph nodes but above nontumor tissue. Tumor T cell lymph node origin was a supported hypothesis, not proven. Most tumor T cells seemingly derive from lymph node, then expand in tumor.

Samples came from axillary lymph nodes draining the breast cancer. The TCR sequence derives from a female donor with breast cancer. Some clones in this sample may be carry-over from other donors' samples. J is TRBJ1-2 and V is TRBV6-9; D is unresolved. The sequenced sample consisted of axillary lymph node tissue. DNA of the CDR3: TGTGCCAGGTACTATGGCTACACCTTC. It specifies CARYYGYTF.